The next 4 T cell receptor beta chains were all read from a single sample in a study of blood T cell repertoires in COVID-19 (dated by TCRdb to about 2020). The protocol used for the library was the immunoSEQ multiplex PCR assay. As stored in TCRdb, this immuneACCESS dataset retains in-frame rearrangements with V and J assigned. A fraction of the clones does not appear; measured against another copy, unresolved V genes explain less than half of the discrepancy, and the remainder lacks a known reason. The sample table shows about 190,000 clones, and approximately 86% are seen once. Of the sample, approximately 2.5% falls within the top ten clones. The sequencing sample was made of peripheral blood. These receptors came from a man between 40 and 49 years old with active or convalescent COVID-19.

Written as DNA, the CDR3 is TGCGCCAGCAAAGGACAGGGCGGTCTCTACGAGCAGTACTTC. Translated, it gives CASKGQGGLYEQYF. This chain joins TRBV5-1 and TRBJ2-7, with 8 bases lining up with TRBD1. CDR1 is SGHRS and CDR2 is YFSETQ in the germline V gene. CDR3 length: 14 amino acids. After removal of 6 bases from V and 3 bases from J, the junction contained 8 bases not matched to a gene.

The genes are TRBV2 and TRBJ1-3; D not resolved. With 3 bases removed from V and 3 bases from J, the gap between germline ends came to 12 bases. This CDR3 contains 15 residues. Germline lookup yields CDR1 SNHLY and CDR2 FYNNEI. CDR3 protein: CASSDFSEGGNTIYF. CDR3 coding DNA: TGTGCCAGCAGTGATTTCTCGGAGGGTGGAAACACCATATATTTT.

The chain is built from TRBV4-3 and TRBJ2-2; D ambiguous. Trimming took 1 base from V and 7 from J, leaving 4 bases between them. The germline CDR1 and CDR2 sequences are LGHNA and YSLEER. There are 12 residues in the CDR3. The CDR3, as DNA: TGCGCCAGCAGCCAAGGACTCGGGGAGCTGTTTTTT. It translates to CASSQGLGELFF.

The gene calls are TRBV5-1 and TRBJ2-2; 8 bases are shared with TRBD2. With 1 base clipped from V and 1 base from J, the junction kept 6 bases outside the gene matches. The CDR3 sequence is 17 residues long. Germline loops: CDR1 SGHRS, CDR2 YFSETQ. The CDR3 loop is CASSLRRLAGNTGELFF. The CDR3 bases are TGCGCCAGCAGCTTGAGGCGGCTAGCGGGGAACACCGGGGAGCTGTTTTTT.